This is a list of T cell receptor beta chains from one sample in a study of blood T cell repertoires in COVID-19. Clones were read by immunoSEQ multiplex PCR, and TCRdb kept only the in-frame ones, dropping some. The sample contains about 140,000 clones, about four fifths of which appear only once. Input material: peripheral blood. The receptors stem from a human donor in a cohort sampled during active COVID-19. Both conserved end residues are trimmed from each CDR3. The order of the fields is J gene, V gene, CDR3 protein.

TRBJ2-1	TRBV14	ASGGYLTYNEQF
TRBJ2-7	TRBV5-1	ASKDARRPYEQY
TRBJ2-7	TRBV5-5	ASSLNSRSYEQY
TRBJ1-2	TRBV12-3/TRBV12-4	ASSRRQDGYT
TRBJ2-5	TRBV18	ASSPRDRGTQY
TRBJ1-1	TRBV11-3	ASSFDSLNTEAF
TRBJ1-1	TRBV3-1/TRBV3-2	ASSFAGAMNTEAF
TRBJ2-3	TRBV5-1	ASSLVQGTDTQY
TRBJ2-3	TRBV5-1	ASSMDLSDTQY
TRBJ1-2	TRBV6-5	ASTSGIGYT
TRBJ2-7	TRBV5-5	ASSRSRDSTSYEQY
TRBJ2-2	TRBV7-9	ASRSRGMNTGELF
TRBJ1-5	TRBV5-1	ASSSEWGGNQH
TRBJ1-1	TRBV28	ASSPLSGGTEAF
TRBJ1-5	TRBV6-1	ASSERNRGVNQPQH
TRBJ1-1	TRBV10-1	ASSESRGTEAF
TRBJ2-3	TRBV5-1	ASSWTGGTDTQY
TRBJ1-2	TRBV6-5	ASSSVGDGYT
TRBJ2-1	TRBV10-2	ASEGGTSGFGNEQF
TRBJ2-1	TRBV19	ASSIGQGAGNEQF
TRBJ1-6	TRBV6-1	ASSEAFNGSPLH
TRBJ2-5	TRBV24-1	ATSDPRDRGETQY
TRBJ1-4	TRBV19	ASSGLRAGEEKLF
TRBJ1-6	TRBV7-9	ASSTLRQGVMPLH
TRBJ1-5	TRBV10-3	AISGSAGAGQPQH
TRBJ2-5	TRBV9	ASSPEVGTRDGETQY